The entry below describes one T cell receptor beta chain. Its cognate antigen is unknown. This CDR3 region has 14 residues. Germline-derived CDR1 and CDR2 are SSHAT and FNYEAQ (reference sequence). V dropped 1 base and J dropped 5 bases, with 12 bases sitting between them. The table came from immunoSEQ multiplex PCR; TCRdb's copy has only in-frame clones and leaves some out. The sample carries fewer than 850,000 clones, just over 95% recorded once. This specimen belongs to a study of shared clonotypes between healthy human individuals. Study outcomes and limitations: Sorted-subset sequencing, rarefaction showed, was incomplete despite large depth. Non-shared clonotypes had lower generation probabilities than clonotypes shared by all four sorted-subset donors.

CD45RO negativity and positive selection for CCR7 defined naive CD8 cells, a population that excluded terminally differentiated effector memory CD45RA+ cells. Donors included only healthy HIV-negative adults lacking recent acute infections or vaccinations. The chain links TRBV7-7 to TRBJ2-7; the D gene is possibly TRBD1 (5 bases). The clonotype was recovered from a young man in good health. Sequenced sample: naive CD8+ T cells sorted from blood. This CDR3 reads CASSLGQGSDEQYF. CDR3 nucleotide sequence: TGTGCCAGCAGCTTAGGTCAGGGTTCCGACGAGCAGTACTTC.